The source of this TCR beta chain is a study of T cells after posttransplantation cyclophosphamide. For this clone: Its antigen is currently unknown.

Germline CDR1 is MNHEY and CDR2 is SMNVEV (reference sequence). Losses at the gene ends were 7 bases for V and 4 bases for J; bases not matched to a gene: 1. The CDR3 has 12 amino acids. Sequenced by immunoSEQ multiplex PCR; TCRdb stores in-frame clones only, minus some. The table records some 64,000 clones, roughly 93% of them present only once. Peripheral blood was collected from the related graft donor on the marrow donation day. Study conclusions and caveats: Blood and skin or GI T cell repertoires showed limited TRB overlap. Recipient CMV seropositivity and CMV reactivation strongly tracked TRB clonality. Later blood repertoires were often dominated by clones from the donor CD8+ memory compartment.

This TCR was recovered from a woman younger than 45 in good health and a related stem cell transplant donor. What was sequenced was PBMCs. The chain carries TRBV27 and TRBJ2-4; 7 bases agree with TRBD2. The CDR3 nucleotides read TGTGCCAGCAAGGGACTAAAAAACATTCAGTACTTC. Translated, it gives CASKGLKNIQYF.